A single sample is the source of the 19 T cell receptor beta chains below, sequenced in a study of response to subunit inactivated influenza vaccine. TCRdb used MiXCR to reprocess the RT-PCR reads, holding one entry per CDR3 protein. This table holds roughly 700,000 distinct CDR3 sequences, 11% to 15% found once. The sequencing here drew on PBMCs from blood, taken around two weeks before vaccination. These receptor sequences come from a man in his fifties or sixties who received an inactivated influenza vaccine.

This clonotype has more than one count but fewer than ten. The chain is built from TRBV19 and TRBJ2-7; D is ambiguous. Trimming removed 4 bases from V and 3 bases from J, with 13 bases in between. The CDR3 consists of 14 residues. Germline CDR1 LNHDA, CDR2 SQIVND (reference sequence). CDR3 DNA: TGTGCCAGTAGTAATATGCCGGCTTTCTACGAGCAGTACTTC. It encodes CASSNMPAFYEQYF.

This clonotype was picked up a small number of times. This chain joins TRBV28 and TRBJ1-5, with D possibly matching TRBD1 (5 bases). Germline CDR1 reads MDHEN; CDR2 reads SYDVKM. V lost 1 base and J lost 0, with 13 bases in between. The CDR3 has 17 amino acids. The CDR3 spells CASSLLAGRTSNQPQHF. Written as DNA, the CDR3 is TGTGCCAGCAGTTTATTAGCGGGGCGGACTAGCAATCAGCCCCAGCATTTT.

This chain uses TRBV12-3 or TRBV12-4 with TRBJ1-2; TRBD1 matches 11 bases. This CDR3 region has 16 residues. V was clipped by 0 bases and J by 6 bases; unmatched bases: 6. Here the CDR3 reads CASSLARRTGGNGYTF. The DNA of the CDR3 is TGTGCCAGCAGTTTAGCGCGACGGACAGGGGGCAATGGCTACACCTTC.

This clonotype was observed once. V usage is TRBV15 and J usage is TRBJ2-3; TRBD2 matches at 11 bases. Germline V lookup: CDR1 LNHNV, CDR2 YYDKDF (reference sequence). The V and J ends lost 1 base and 8 bases, in that order; junction bases with no gene match: 8. CDR3 length: 16 amino acids. CDR3 coding DNA: TGTGCCACCAGCAGAGGGGGGACTAGCGGTAGAGGTACGCAGTATTTT. This translates into CATSRGGTSGRGTQYF.

The chain is built from TRBV11-2 and TRBJ1-1; no clear D gene. This CDR3 spans 14 amino acids. Germline V CDR1 and CDR2: SGHAT, FQNNGV. Trimming removed 5 bases at V and 4 bases at J, with 14 bases between. CDR3 loop: CASSAARELTEAFF. CDR3 bases: TGTGCCAGCAGCGCCGCAAGGGAGCTCACTGAAGCTTTCTTT.

This clonotype appeared a few times. The rearrangement links TRBV6-5 to TRBJ2-3; D remains ambiguous. Trimming took off 5 bases at V and 6 bases at J, with 6 bases between the two ends. Germline CDR1 is MNHEY and CDR2 is SVGAGI. This CDR3 comprises 11 residues. CDR3 sequence (DNA): TGTGCCAGCAGTACTCTTGATACGCAGTATTTT. It codes for CASSTLDTQYF.

This clonotype was recorded a few times. Here the CDR3 DNA reads TGTGCCAGCAGCTCCTTAACGGCCCGAGGGGAAGCTTTCTTT. Amino acid sequence: CASSSLTARGEAFF. The chain combines TRBV7-9 with TRBJ1-1; D gene unclear. The germline V gene has CDR1 SEHNR and CDR2 FQNEAQ (reference sequence). V dropped 4 bases and J dropped 8 bases, with 17 bases sitting between them. This CDR3 has 14 residues.

The genes are TRBV5-1 and TRBJ2-1; D may be TRBD2 (5 bases). The CDR3 extends over 16 amino acids. The germline CDR1 and CDR2 sequences are SGHRS and YFSETQ. Trimming stripped 0 bases from V and 4 bases from J, with 14 bases between. Here the CDR3 reads CASSLDGGGGYNEQFF. CDR3 nucleotide sequence: TGCGCCAGCAGCTTGGACGGCGGAGGCGGATACAATGAGCAGTTCTTC.

This clonotype was counted many times. The chain joins TRBV6-2 or TRBV6-3 to TRBJ1-5; D is perhaps TRBD1 (6 bases). V was pared by 1 base and J by 0 bases, with 13 bases between. The CDR3 sequence is 17 residues long. From germline, CDR1 is MNHEY and CDR2 SVGEGT. The CDR3 sequence is CASSYFRGRNSNQPQHF. CDR3 in DNA: TGTGCCAGCAGTTACTTCAGGGGCCGCAATAGCAATCAGCCCCAGCATTTT.

This chain joins TRBV10-3 and TRBJ2-7; D might be TRBD2 (6 bases). Per germline, CDR1 ENHRY and CDR2 SYGVKD. With 8 bases removed from V and 2 bases from J, the gap between germline ends came to 19 bases. The CDR3 loop spans 15 amino acids. The CDR3 loop is CAILAESGFPYEQYF. CDR3 nucleotides: TGTGCCATCCTCGCCGAGAGCGGGTTTCCCTACGAGCAGTACTTC.

This clonotype has a handful of counts. This rearrangement joins TRBV5-1 to TRBJ2-5; no clear D gene. The V end lost 7 bases, the J end lost 3 bases, and 10 bases lay between the germline ends. The CDR3 length is 12 residues. CDR1 and CDR2 from the germline V gene are SGHRS and YFSETQ. The CDR3 protein is CASASMEETQYF. The CDR3 DNA reads TGCGCCAGCGCTTCTATGGAAGAGACCCAGTACTTC.

This clonotype was seen ten or more times. V usage is TRBV5-1 and J usage is TRBJ1-1; 11 nucleotides line up with TRBD1. Germline V gives CDR1 SGHRS, CDR2 YFSETQ. The V gene end was trimmed by 2 bases and the J gene end by 1 base; junction bases not matched to a gene: 4. The CDR3 extends over 16 amino acids. CDR3 in amino acids: CASSLTGTGGNTEAFF. In DNA form, the CDR3 reads TGCGCCAGCAGCTTAACCGGGACAGGGGGGAACACTGAAGCTTTCTTT.

This clonotype showed up just a few times. CDR3 nucleotide sequence: TGCGCCAGCAGCGCCCGGGGTGCCCCATACGAGCAGTACTTC. Protein: CASSARGAPYEQYF. The chain carries TRBV4-1 and TRBJ2-7, with D perhaps TRBD2 (5 bases). Per the germline V gene, CDR1 is MGHRA and CDR2 is YSYEKL. The CDR3 totals 14 residues. V was cut by 5 bases and J by 4 bases, with 15 bases left in between.

The chain employs TRBV11-2 and TRBJ2-5, with TRBD2 matching over 9 bases. The germline gives CDR1 SGHAT, CDR2 FQNNGV. This CDR3 has 15 amino acids. Unmatched junction bases numbered 5, after V lost 3 bases and J lost 3 bases. Here the CDR3 DNA reads TGTGCCAGCAGCTTGCGCGGGGGGGGAGAAGAGACCCAGTACTTC. Translating it yields CASSLRGGGEETQYF.

This clonotype appeared a few times. V usage is TRBV5-1 and J usage is TRBJ1-2; D not certain. V lost 4 bases and J 0 bases, leaving 10 bases between the germline ends. Per germline, CDR1 SGHRS and CDR2 YFSETQ. This CDR3 region has 14 residues. CDR3 in DNA: TGCGCCAGCAGCCGAGCCCCCCCTAACTATGGCTACACCTTC. Its protein is CASSRAPPNYGYTF.

The J gene is TRBJ2-3, the V gene TRBV18; possibly TRBD1 for D (5 bases). The V gene lost 6 bases and the J gene lost 1 base, with 23 bases spanning the gap. From germline, CDR1 is KGHSH and CDR2 LQKENI. This CDR3 region has 18 residues. The chain's CDR3 is CASSPLRNRQGGTDTQYF. The DNA for the CDR3 is TGTGCCAGCTCTCCCCTACGGAACCGCCAGGGTGGCACAGATACGCAGTATTTT.

The gene calls are TRBV12-3 or TRBV12-4 and TRBJ1-1; 10 bases match TRBD1. Germline trimming cut 4 bases from V and 0 bases from J; bases unmatched to any gene: 5. The CDR3 consists of 16 residues. The DNA of the CDR3 is TGTGCCAGCAGTTCCGGGACAGGGGTTGTGAACACTGAAGCTTTCTTT. This encodes CASSSGTGVVNTEAFF.

This clonotype was seen many times. The chain uses TRBV12-3 or TRBV12-4 and TRBJ2-1; 9 bases match TRBD2. The trim removed 1 base at V and 2 bases at J, leaving 0 bases unmatched. The CDR3 sequence is 15 residues long. The CDR3 loop is CASSLGLAAYNEQFF. CDR3 nucleotides: TGTGCCAGCAGTTTAGGACTAGCGGCCTACAATGAGCAGTTCTTC.

Comment on this clonotype: At one boundary the junction diverges from the germline segment, which might be a read error. The genes are TRBV6-1 and TRBJ2-6; D perhaps matches TRBD1 (6 bases). The CDR3 sequence is 20 residues long. CDR1 and CDR2 from the germline V gene are MNHNS and SASEGT. The CDR3 DNA reads TGTGCCAGCAGTCAAGACAGGCCAAATGGTCCCAGCTCTCGGGCCAACGTCCTGACTTTC. Its translation: CASSQDRPNGPSSRANVLTF.